The clone carrying this T cell receptor (beta chain) was seen more than once but under ten times. These data belong to a study of early T cells in non-severe SARS-CoV-2 infection. There are 15 residues in the CDR3. V dropped 1 base and J dropped 5 bases, with 12 bases sitting between them. In germline, CDR1 is SGHTA, CDR2 FQGNSA. TCRdb re-called the 5' RACE reads with MiXCR, one entry per CDR3 protein. The repertoire consists of 35,000 to 40,000 distinct CDR3 sequences, with approximately 5% occurring once and the leading ten covering roughly 25%. The clonotype originates from an adult who was a healthcare worker with PCR-confirmed SARS-CoV-2 infection or an uninfected control (not recorded which). The J gene is TRBJ2-1, the V gene TRBV7-2; possible D gene TRBD2, 6 bases. Sample: whole blood. CDR3 in amino acids: CASSLVVGSNNEQFF. The CDR3 region has the DNA TGTGCCAGCAGCTTAGTAGTCGGGAGTAACAATGAGCAGTTCTTC. The variable domain in full, completed from reference TRBV7-2 and TRBJ2-1, reads GAGVSQSPSNKVTEKGKDVELRCDPISGHTALYWYRQSLGQGLEFLIYFQGNSAPDKSGLPSDRFSAERTGGSVSTLTIQRTQQEDSAVYLCASSLVVGSNNEQFFGPGTRLTVL.